One sample yielded the 28 T cell receptor beta chains listed below, sequenced in a study of blood T cell repertoires in COVID-19. Sequencing was performed with immunoSEQ multiplex PCR; in TCRdb, only in-frame clones are kept and a portion is missing. There are under 200,000 clones in the sample; 90% occur only once, and about 0.54% lies in the top ten. Specimen: peripheral blood. The receptors derive from a man aged 50 or older with acute or convalescent COVID-19.

The chain employs TRBV7-3 and TRBJ2-6; TRBD1 matches at 11 bases. The junction had 2 bases not matched to a gene; V was cut back by 4 bases and J by 0 bases. This CDR3 is 17 amino acids long. From germline, CDR1 is SGHTA and CDR2 FQGTGA. The CDR3 sequence: CASSSGTGGSGANVLTF. In DNA, the CDR3 is TGTGCCAGCAGCTCCGGGACAGGGGGCTCTGGGGCCAACGTCCTGACTTTC.

The chain joins TRBV10-2 to TRBJ2-1; 12 nucleotides match TRBD2. Germline-derived CDR1 and CDR2 are WSHSY and SAAADI. The CDR3 loop spans 14 amino acids. Germline trimming cut 6 bases from V and 7 bases from J; bases unmatched to any gene: 4. CDR3 sequence (DNA): TGCGCCAGCAGGACTAGCGGGAGAGGGAATGAGCAGTTCTTC. Its protein is CASRTSGRGNEQFF.

This clone was seen just once. The chain carries TRBV5-1 and TRBJ1-2, with D perhaps TRBD1 (6 bases). Germline V gene data show CDR1 as SGHRS and CDR2 as YFSETQ. Trimming pared 1 base from V and 7 bases from J, leaving 14 bases between. The CDR3 extends over 14 amino acids. The DNA for the CDR3 is TGCGCCAGCAGCTTGACAGGGTGGGAAGTTGGCTACACCTTC. Translating it yields CASSLTGWEVGYTF.

The chain combines TRBV4-2 with TRBJ2-1; D is unclear. In germline, CDR1 is LGHNA, CDR2 YNFKEQ. The CDR3 is 13 amino acids. Trimming removed 0 bases at V and 16 bases at J, with 16 bases between. The CDR3 here is CASSQEVGLVRFF. The DNA of the CDR3 is TGTGCCAGCAGCCAAGAGGTTGGTCTAGTCCGTTTCTTC.

J is TRBJ2-2 and V is TRBV14, with D hard to call. The CDR3 has 12 amino acids. With 5 bases removed from V and 3 bases from J, the gap between germline ends came to 4 bases. Looked up from germline, CDR1 is SGHDN and CDR2 is FVKESK. CDR3 sequence reads: CASSYHTGELFF. CDR3 DNA: TGTGCCAGCAGCTATCACACCGGGGAGCTGTTTTTT. The complete variable domain, with remaining parts taken from reference TRBV14 and TRBJ2-2, reads EAGVTQFPSHSVIEKGQTVTLRCDPISGHDNLYWYRRVMGKEIKFLLHFVKESKQDESGMPNNRFLAERTGGTYSTLKVQPAELEDSGVYFCASSYHTGELFFGEGSRLTVL.

The chain combines TRBV7-2 with TRBJ2-1, with 9 bases matching TRBD1. The CDR3 is 15 residues long. Unmatched junction bases numbered 4, after V lost 0 bases and J lost 7 bases. CDR1 and CDR2 (germline): SGHTA, FQGNSA. The CDR3: CASSLARDRVNEQFF. The CDR3 nucleotides read TGTGCCAGCAGCTTAGCCCGGGACAGGGTTAATGAGCAGTTCTTC.

This sequence joins TRBV28 and TRBJ2-3; 9 bases match TRBD2. Trimming removed 4 bases from V and 4 bases from J; junction bases left unmatched: 12. The CDR3 spans 17 residues. The V gene's germline CDR1 is MDHEN and CDR2 SYDVKM. The CDR3 bases are TGTGCCAGCAGTTCATGGGGTGGTAGCGGGGGTGCAGATACGCAGTATTTT. Protein product: CASSSWGGSGGADTQYF.

V usage is TRBV7-9 and J usage is TRBJ2-7; 8 bases are a match to TRBD1. Germline trimming cut 5 bases from V and 1 base from J; bases unmatched to any gene: 4. CDR3 size: 14 residues. Germline CDR1 and CDR2: SEHNR and FQNEAQ (reference sequence). The CDR3 is CASSPRDRSYEQYF. In DNA, the CDR3 is TGTGCCAGCAGCCCTCGGGACAGGTCCTACGAGCAGTACTTC. The full variable domain, with the rest looked up from reference TRBV7-9 and TRBJ2-7, is DTGVSQNPRHKITKRGQNVTFRCDPISEHNRLYWYRQTLGQGPEFLTYFQNEAQLEKSRLLSDRFSAERPKGSFSTLEIQRTEQGDSAMYLCASSPRDRSYEQYFGPGTRLTVT.

The chain joins TRBV3-1 (or the pseudogene TRBV3-2) to TRBJ2-7; D is possibly TRBD1 (6 bases). Germline loops: CDR1 LGHDT, CDR2 YNNKEL (reference sequence). V was pared by 0 bases and J by 6 bases, with 12 bases between. The CDR3 covers 14 residues. This chain's CDR3 is CASSQDRGFGEQYF. CDR3 DNA: TGTGCCAGCAGCCAAGACAGGGGATTCGGCGAGCAGTACTTC.

About this clone itself: At the DNA level, this CDR3 is encoded by other sequences in the same sample as well. The chain couples TRBV7-2 to TRBJ2-5; 8 bases fit TRBD1. CDR3 length: 15 residues. The germline gives CDR1 SGHTA, CDR2 FQGNSA. V dropped 1 base and J dropped 5; count of bases not matched to a gene: 6. As DNA, the CDR3 is TGTGCCAGCAGCTTAGTCGTGGCAGGGGGCGAGACCCAGTACTTC. Residues: CASSLVVAGGETQYF. Using reference TRBV7-2 and TRBJ2-5 for the parts outside the CDR3, the full variable domain is GAGVSQSPSNKVTEKGKDVELRCDPISGHTALYWYRQSLGQGLEFLIYFQGNSAPDKSGLPSDRFSAERTGGSVSTLTIQRTQQEDSAVYLCASSLVVAGGETQYFGPGTRLLVL.

V is TRBV7-3 and J is TRBJ1-1; D uncertain. The CDR3 is made up of 13 amino acids. Looked up from germline, CDR1 is SGHTA and CDR2 is FQGTGA. Trimming took off 4 bases at V and 1 base at J, with 7 bases between the two ends. The chain's CDR3 is CASSSVSNTEAFF. The DNA of the CDR3 is TGTGCCAGCAGCTCGGTTTCGAACACTGAAGCTTTCTTT.

The chain joins TRBV9 to TRBJ1-3, with D unresolved. This CDR3 is 15 amino acids long. Germline CDR1 SGDLS, CDR2 YYNGEE. V gave up 0 bases and J gave up 0 bases, with 7 bases separating them. The CDR3 coding sequence is TGTGCCAGCAGCGTAGTCCCAGACTCTGGAAACACCATATATTTT. Translation gives CASSVVPDSGNTIYF.

The chain couples TRBV6-2 or TRBV6-3 to TRBJ2-1; 13 bases are shared with TRBD2. The length of the CDR3 is 15 residues. J was trimmed by 9 bases and V by 5 bases; bases with no gene match: 7. Germline V gene sequence: CDR1 MNHEY, CDR2 SVGEGT. The CDR3 is CASSLRGLAGTEQFF. DNA of the CDR3: TGTGCCAGCAGTCTCAGGGGACTAGCGGGGACTGAGCAGTTCTTC.

The chain links TRBV15 to TRBJ1-5, with D possibly being TRBD1 (5 bases). The CDR3 contains 15 residues. Trimming removed 3 bases at V and 4 bases at J, with 13 bases between. Germline V lookup: CDR1 LNHNV, CDR2 YYDKDF (reference sequence). The CDR3 reads CATSSVGRANQPQHF. The CDR3, as DNA: TGTGCCACCAGCAGCGTCGGCAGGGCAAATCAGCCCCAGCATTTT.

This sequence joins TRBV7-3 and TRBJ2-1, with TRBD2 matching over 10 bases. The ends lost 2 bases at V and 6 bases at J; junction bases unmatched: 13. Germline V CDR1 and CDR2: SGHTA, FQGTGA. The CDR3 consists of 18 residues. CDR3 residues: CASSLAPSRLAGLNEQFF. The CDR3 DNA is TGTGCCAGCAGCTTAGCCCCGTCGCGACTAGCGGGCCTCAATGAGCAGTTCTTC.

The chain uses TRBV27 and TRBJ2-7; no firm D call. With 7 bases removed from V and 5 bases from J, the gap between germline ends came to 21 bases. The germline V gene encodes CDR1 MNHEY and CDR2 SMNVEV (reference sequence). The CDR3 sequence is 15 residues long. The CDR3 protein is CASTQLAALVNEQYF. CDR3 nucleotide sequence: TGTGCCAGCACCCAACTTGCAGCCCTAGTAAACGAGCAGTACTTC.

The chain carries TRBV18 and TRBJ2-7; D is perhaps TRBD2 (5 bases). This CDR3 spans 16 amino acids. The germline gives CDR1 KGHSH, CDR2 LQKENI. Deletions cut 3 bases from V and 0 bases from J, with 15 bases between. The CDR3 protein is CASSPYSAGSSYEQYF. The CDR3 bases are TGTGCCAGCTCACCCTACTCGGCGGGTAGCTCCTACGAGCAGTACTTC.

J is TRBJ2-7 and V is TRBV15; D not certain. CDR1 is LNHNV, CDR2 YYDKDF, per germline (reference sequence). The V gene lost 1 base and the J gene lost 2 bases, with 12 bases spanning the gap. CDR3 length equals 15 residues. This CDR3 reads CATSRVRDAPYEQYF. For the CDR3, the DNA is TGTGCCACCAGCAGAGTAAGAGATGCCCCCTACGAGCAGTACTTC. Looking up the rest from reference TRBV15 and TRBJ2-7 gives the full variable domain: DAMVIQNPRYQVTQFGKPVTLSCSQTLNHNVMYWYQQKSSQAPKLLFHYYDKDFNNEADTPDNFQSRRPNTSFCFLDIRSPGLGDTAMYLCATSRVRDAPYEQYFGPGTRLTVT.

This chain links TRBV28 with TRBJ2-7, with TRBD2 matching over 9 bases. From germline, CDR1 is MDHEN and CDR2 SYDVKM. V shed 8 bases and J 5 bases; nucleotides not matched to a gene: 7. CDR3 length: 13 residues. CDR3 sequence reads: CASLRLAGNEQYF. The CDR3, as DNA: TGTGCCAGCCTAAGGCTAGCGGGAAACGAGCAGTACTTC.

The chain combines TRBV7-9 with TRBJ2-3; 11 bases align to TRBD2. V was pared by 5 bases and J by 4 bases, with 8 bases of the junction left unmatched. The germline CDR1 and CDR2 sequences are SEHNR and FQNEAQ (reference sequence). This CDR3 contains 16 residues. CDR3 sequence reads: CASSHLAGGSADTQYF. The DNA for the CDR3 is TGTGCCAGCAGCCATTTAGCGGGAGGGTCCGCAGATACGCAGTATTTT.

This chain joins TRBV3-1 (or the pseudogene TRBV3-2) and TRBJ1-1; 8 bases line up with TRBD1. The junction had 13 bases not matched to a gene; V was cut back by 5 bases and J by 5 bases. CDR3 length: 16 amino acids. The germline V gene has CDR1 LGHDT and CDR2 YNNKEL (reference sequence). CDR3: CASSYRQGARETEAFF. The CDR3, as DNA: TGTGCCAGCAGCTATCGGCAGGGGGCCAGAGAAACTGAAGCTTTCTTT.

In this sample, this clone turned up a few times. The V and J genes are TRBV2 and TRBJ1-5; D may be TRBD1 (5 bases). The length of the CDR3 is 14 residues. V dropped 9 bases and J dropped 4 bases, with 16 bases sitting between them. CDR1 and CDR2 (germline): SNHLY, FYNNEI. DNA of the CDR3: TGTGCCAGTCTGCAGGGAGGGAAAAATCAGCCCCAGCATTTT. The encoded protein is CASLQGGKNQPQHF.

This clone was recorded once. The genes are TRBV18 and TRBJ1-5, with D tentatively TRBD1 (5 bases). Germline V CDR1 and CDR2: KGHSH, LQKENI. The CDR3 sequence is 15 residues long. Trimming removed 0 bases at V and 5 bases at J, with 11 bases between. The CDR3 DNA is TGTGCCAGCTCACCACCGGACACCATGGATCAGCCCCAGCATTTT. Its protein is CASSPPDTMDQPQHF.

This chain joins TRBV18 and TRBJ2-5, with TRBD2 identical over 7 bases. The CDR3 runs 15 residues. Germline values: CDR1 KGHSH, CDR2 LQKENI. V dropped 3 bases and J dropped 1; count of bases not matched to a gene: 5. CDR3 in DNA: TGTGCCAGCTCACCGGCGGGGGATAGCCAAGAGACCCAGTACTTC. This gives the protein CASSPAGDSQETQYF.

J is TRBJ2-2 and V is TRBV9, with D possibly matching TRBD1 (5 bases). The CDR3 is 15 amino acids. V lost 3 bases to trimming and J lost 0 bases, with 9 bases between them. From germline, CDR1 is SGDLS and CDR2 YYNGEE. The CDR3 DNA sequence: TGTGCCAGCAGCGCCGACAGCCCGAACACCGGGGAGCTGTTTTTT. Translating gives CASSADSPNTGELFF.

The chain couples TRBV5-5 to TRBJ2-3, with 11 bases matching TRBD1. Trimming at V came to 4 bases and at J to 4 bases, leaving 8 bases not matched to a gene. Germline values: CDR1 SGHKS, CDR2 YYEKEE (reference sequence). This CDR3 is built from 16 residues. DNA of the CDR3: TGTGCCAGCAGCACCCCCGGACAGGGGGCTGCAGATACGCAGTATTTT. As protein: CASSTPGQGAADTQYF.

The gene calls are TRBV9 and TRBJ2-2; D call uncertain. This CDR3 region has 15 residues. Trimming removed 0 bases at V and 3 bases at J, with 9 bases between. Germline V gives CDR1 SGDLS, CDR2 YYNGEE. The chain's CDR3 is CASSVGGIDTGELFF. In nucleotides, the CDR3 is TGTGCCAGCAGCGTAGGAGGTATCGACACCGGGGAGCTGTTTTTT.

The rearrangement links TRBV21-1 to TRBJ2-7; the tabulated D call, TRBD2, remains unverified against the DNA. TRBV21-1 is a known pseudogene. This CDR3 contains 16 residues. Written as DNA, the CDR3 is TGTGCCAGCAGCTGCCCCGGGACTAGCGAGGGATACGAGCAGTACTTC. Translation: CASSCPGTSEGYEQYF.